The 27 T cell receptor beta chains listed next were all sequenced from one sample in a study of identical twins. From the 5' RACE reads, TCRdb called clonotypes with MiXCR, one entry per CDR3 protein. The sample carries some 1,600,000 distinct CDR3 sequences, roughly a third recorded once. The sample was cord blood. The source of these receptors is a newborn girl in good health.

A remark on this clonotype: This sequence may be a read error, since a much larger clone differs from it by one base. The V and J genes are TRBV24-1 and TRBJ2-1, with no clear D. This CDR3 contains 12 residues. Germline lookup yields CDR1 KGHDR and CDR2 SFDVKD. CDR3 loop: CASSVSRDEQFF. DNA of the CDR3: TGTGCCTCCAGTGTTAGTCGGGATGAGCAGTTCTTC.

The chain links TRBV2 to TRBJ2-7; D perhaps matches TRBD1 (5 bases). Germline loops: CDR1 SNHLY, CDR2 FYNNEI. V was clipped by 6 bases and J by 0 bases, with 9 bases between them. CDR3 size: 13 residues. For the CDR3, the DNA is TGTGCCAGCAGGCTGACAGCCTCCTACGAGCAGTACTTC. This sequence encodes CASRLTASYEQYF.

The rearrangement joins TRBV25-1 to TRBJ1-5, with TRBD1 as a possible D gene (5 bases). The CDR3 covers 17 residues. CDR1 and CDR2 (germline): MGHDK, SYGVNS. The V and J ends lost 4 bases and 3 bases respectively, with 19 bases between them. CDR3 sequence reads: CASSAISYRQPNQPQHF. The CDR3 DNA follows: TGTGCCAGCAGTGCCATTTCGTACAGACAGCCCAATCAGCCCCAGCATTTT.

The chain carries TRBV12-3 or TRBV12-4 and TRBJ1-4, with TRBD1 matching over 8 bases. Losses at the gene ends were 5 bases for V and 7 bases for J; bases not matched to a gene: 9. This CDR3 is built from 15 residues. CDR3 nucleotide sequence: TGTGCCAGCAGTCTCCCGGGGCAGGGGGCTGAAAAACTGTTTTTT. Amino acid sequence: CASSLPGQGAEKLFF.

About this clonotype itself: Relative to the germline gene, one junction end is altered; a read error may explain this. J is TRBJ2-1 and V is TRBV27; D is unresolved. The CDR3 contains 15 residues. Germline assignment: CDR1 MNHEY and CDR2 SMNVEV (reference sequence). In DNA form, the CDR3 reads TGTGCCAGCAGTTTAAGGGCGTTCTCCTACAATGAGCGGTTCTTC. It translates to CASSLRAFSYNERFF.

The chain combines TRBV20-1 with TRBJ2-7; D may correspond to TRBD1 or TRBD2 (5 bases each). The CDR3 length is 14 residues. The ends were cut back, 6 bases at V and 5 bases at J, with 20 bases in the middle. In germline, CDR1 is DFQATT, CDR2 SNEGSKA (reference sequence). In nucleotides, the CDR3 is TGCAGTGCGCAGGATGGGACCCGAGCAAACGAGCAGTACTTC. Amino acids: CSAQDGTRANEQYF.

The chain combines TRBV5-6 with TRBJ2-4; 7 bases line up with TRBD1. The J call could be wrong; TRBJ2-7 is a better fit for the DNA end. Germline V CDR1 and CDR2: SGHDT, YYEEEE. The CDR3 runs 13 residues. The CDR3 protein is CASSFKGAREQYF. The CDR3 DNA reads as TGTGCCAGCAGCTTCAAGGGGGCGCGCGAGCAGTACTTC.

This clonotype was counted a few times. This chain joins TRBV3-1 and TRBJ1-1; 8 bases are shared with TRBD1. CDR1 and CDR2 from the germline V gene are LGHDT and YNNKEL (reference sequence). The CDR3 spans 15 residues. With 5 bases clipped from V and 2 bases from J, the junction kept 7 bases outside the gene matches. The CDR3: CASSAWTGSNTEAFF. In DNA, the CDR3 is TGTGCCAGCAGCGCCTGGACAGGGTCAAACACTGAAGCTTTCTTT.

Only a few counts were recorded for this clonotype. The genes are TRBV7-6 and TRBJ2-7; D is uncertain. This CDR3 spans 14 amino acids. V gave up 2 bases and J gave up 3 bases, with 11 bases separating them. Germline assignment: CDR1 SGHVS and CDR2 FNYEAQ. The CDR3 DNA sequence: TGTGCCAGCAGCTTACGATCTAGAAACTACGAGCAGTACTTC. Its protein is CASSLRSRNYEQYF.

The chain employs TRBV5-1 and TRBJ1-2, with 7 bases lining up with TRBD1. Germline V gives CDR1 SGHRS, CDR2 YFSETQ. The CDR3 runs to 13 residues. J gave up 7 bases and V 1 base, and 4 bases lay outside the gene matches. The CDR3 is CASSLTGEAGYTF. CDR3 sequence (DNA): TGCGCCAGCAGCTTGACAGGGGAGGCTGGCTACACCTTC.

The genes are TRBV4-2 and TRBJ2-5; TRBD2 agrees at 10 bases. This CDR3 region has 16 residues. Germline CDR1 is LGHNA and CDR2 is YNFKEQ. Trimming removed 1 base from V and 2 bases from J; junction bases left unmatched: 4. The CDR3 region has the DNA TGTGCCAGCAGCCAAGTCGCTAGCGGGGGACAAGAGACCCAGTACTTC. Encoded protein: CASSQVASGGQETQYF.

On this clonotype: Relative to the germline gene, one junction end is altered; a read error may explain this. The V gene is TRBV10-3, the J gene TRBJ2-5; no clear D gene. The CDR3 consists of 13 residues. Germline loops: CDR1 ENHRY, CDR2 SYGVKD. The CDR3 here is CAISPRAEETRYF. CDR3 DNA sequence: TGTGCCATCAGTCCCCGGGCTGAAGAGACCCGGTACTTC.

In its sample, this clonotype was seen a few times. The CDR3 bases are TGTGCCAGCAGCCACTTACTAGCGGGGGGCCACGAGCAGTACTTC. It encodes CASSHLLAGGHEQYF. This chain links TRBV27 with TRBJ2-7; 12 positions match TRBD2. Unmatched junction bases numbered 8, after V lost 6 bases and J lost 5 bases. Germline CDR1 is MNHEY and CDR2 is SMNVEV (reference sequence). This CDR3 contains 15 residues.

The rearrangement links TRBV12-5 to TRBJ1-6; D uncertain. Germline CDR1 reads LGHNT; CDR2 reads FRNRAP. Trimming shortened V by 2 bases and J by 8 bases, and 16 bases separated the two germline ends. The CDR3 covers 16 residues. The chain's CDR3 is CASGLSADIRDSPLHF. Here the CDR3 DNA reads TGTGCTAGTGGTTTGAGCGCCGACATTAGGGATTCACCCCTCCACTTT.

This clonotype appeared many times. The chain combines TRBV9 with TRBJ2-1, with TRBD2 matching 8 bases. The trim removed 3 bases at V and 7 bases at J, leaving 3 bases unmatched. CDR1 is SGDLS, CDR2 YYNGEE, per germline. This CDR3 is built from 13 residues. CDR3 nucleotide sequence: TGTGCCAGCAGCGGACTAGCGTTAAATGAGCAGTTCTTC. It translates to CASSGLALNEQFF.

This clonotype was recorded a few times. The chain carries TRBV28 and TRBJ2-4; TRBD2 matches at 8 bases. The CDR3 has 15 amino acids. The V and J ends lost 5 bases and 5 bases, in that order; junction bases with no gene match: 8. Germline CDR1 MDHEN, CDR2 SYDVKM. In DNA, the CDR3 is TGTGCCAGCAGTAGACACTCGGGGGGGGAAAACATTCAGTACTTC. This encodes CASSRHSGGENIQYF. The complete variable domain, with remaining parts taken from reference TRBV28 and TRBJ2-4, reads DVKVTQSSRYLVKRTGEKVFLECVQDMDHENMFWYRQDPGLGLRLIYFSYDVKMKEKGDIPEGYSVSREKKERFSLILESASTNQTSMYLCASSRHSGGENIQYFGAGTRLSVL.

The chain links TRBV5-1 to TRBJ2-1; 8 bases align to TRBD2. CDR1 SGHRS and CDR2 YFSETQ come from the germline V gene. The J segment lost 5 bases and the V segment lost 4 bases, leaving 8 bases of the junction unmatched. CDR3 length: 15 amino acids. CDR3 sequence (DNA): TGCGCCAGCAGCGCCGGGACTAGGAACGACAATGAGCAGTTCTTC. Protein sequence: CASSAGTRNDNEQFF.

The CDR3 coding sequence is TGTGCCAGCAGCGGCAGGGCCCCTGAAGCTTTCTTT. Amino acid sequence: CASSGRAPEAFF. The chain recombines TRBV12-3 or TRBV12-4 with TRBJ1-1, with TRBD1 as a possible D gene (5 bases). V lost 6 bases and J 6 bases, leaving 11 bases between the germline ends. There are 12 residues in the CDR3.

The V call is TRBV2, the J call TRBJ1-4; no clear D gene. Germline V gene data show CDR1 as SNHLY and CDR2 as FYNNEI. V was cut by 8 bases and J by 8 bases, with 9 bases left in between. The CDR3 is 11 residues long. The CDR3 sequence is CASRFSEKLFF. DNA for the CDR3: TGTGCCAGCCGCTTCAGCGAAAAACTGTTTTTT.

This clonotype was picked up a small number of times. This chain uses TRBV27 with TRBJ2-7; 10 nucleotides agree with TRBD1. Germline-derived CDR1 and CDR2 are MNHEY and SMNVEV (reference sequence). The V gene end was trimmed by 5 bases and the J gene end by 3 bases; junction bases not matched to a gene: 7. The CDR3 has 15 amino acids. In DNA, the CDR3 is TGTGCCAGCAGTCAAGGGACAGGGGTAGGCTACGAGCAGTACTTC. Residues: CASSQGTGVGYEQYF.

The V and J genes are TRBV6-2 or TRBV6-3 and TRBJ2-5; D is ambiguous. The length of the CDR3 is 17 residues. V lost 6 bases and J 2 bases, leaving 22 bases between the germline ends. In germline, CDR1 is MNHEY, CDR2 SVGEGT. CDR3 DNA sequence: TGTGCCAGCAGCCGCTACGGACGGCACCTTGCTCAAGAGACCCAGTACTTC. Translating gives CASSRYGRHLAQETQYF.

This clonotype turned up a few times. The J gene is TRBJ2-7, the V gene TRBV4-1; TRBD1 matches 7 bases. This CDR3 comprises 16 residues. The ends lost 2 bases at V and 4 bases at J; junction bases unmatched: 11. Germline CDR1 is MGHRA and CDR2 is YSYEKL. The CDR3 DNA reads TGCGCCAGCAGCCAAACTATTCTAGGGGGCCCTTACGAGCAGTACTTC. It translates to CASSQTILGGPYEQYF.

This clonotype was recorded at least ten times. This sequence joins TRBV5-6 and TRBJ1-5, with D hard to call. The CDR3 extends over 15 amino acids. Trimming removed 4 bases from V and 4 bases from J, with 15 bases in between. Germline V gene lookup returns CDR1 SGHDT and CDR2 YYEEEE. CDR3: CASSRTGRTNQPQHF. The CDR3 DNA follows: TGTGCCAGCAGCCGTACGGGGAGAACTAATCAGCCCCAGCATTTT.

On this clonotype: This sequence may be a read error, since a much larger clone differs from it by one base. The CDR3 loop is CASSLTGSTLAKNIQYF. The CDR3 DNA is TGTGCCAGCAGTTTAACTGGGAGCACCCTAGCCAAAAACATTCAGTACTTC. This chain uses TRBV28 with TRBJ2-4; tentatively, D is TRBD2 (5 bases). V was pared by 2 bases and J by 0 bases, with 14 bases between. The CDR3 has 17 amino acids. Germline values: CDR1 MDHEN, CDR2 SYDVKM.

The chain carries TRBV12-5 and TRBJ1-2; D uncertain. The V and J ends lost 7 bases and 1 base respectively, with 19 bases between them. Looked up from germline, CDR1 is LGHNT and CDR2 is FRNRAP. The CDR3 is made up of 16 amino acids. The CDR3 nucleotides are TGTGCTAGTGCCTTGAGAGAGGGTCTCTATAACTATGGCTACACCTTC. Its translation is CASALREGLYNYGYTF. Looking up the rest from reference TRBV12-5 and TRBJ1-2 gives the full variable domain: DARVTQTPRHKVTEMGQEVTMRCQPILGHNTVFWYRQTMMQGLELLAYFRNRAPLDDSGMPKDRFSAEMPDATLATLKIQPSEPRDSAVYFCASALREGLYNYGYTFGSGTRLTVV.

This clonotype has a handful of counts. This CDR3 is CASSLDIDKPQHF. In DNA, the CDR3 is TGTGCCAGCAGCTTAGACATCGATAAGCCCCAGCATTTT. The chain employs TRBV7-2 and TRBJ1-5; D not resolved. CDR1 is SGHTA and CDR2 is FQGNSA in the germline V gene. Trimming left V 1 base short and J 8 bases short, with 9 bases between. This CDR3 spans 13 amino acids.

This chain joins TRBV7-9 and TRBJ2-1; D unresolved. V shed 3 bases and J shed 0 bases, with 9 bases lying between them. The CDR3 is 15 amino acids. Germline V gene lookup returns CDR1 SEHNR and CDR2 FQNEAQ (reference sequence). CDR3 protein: CASSFWRSSYNEQFF. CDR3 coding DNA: TGTGCCAGCAGCTTCTGGCGGAGCTCCTACAATGAGCAGTTCTTC.